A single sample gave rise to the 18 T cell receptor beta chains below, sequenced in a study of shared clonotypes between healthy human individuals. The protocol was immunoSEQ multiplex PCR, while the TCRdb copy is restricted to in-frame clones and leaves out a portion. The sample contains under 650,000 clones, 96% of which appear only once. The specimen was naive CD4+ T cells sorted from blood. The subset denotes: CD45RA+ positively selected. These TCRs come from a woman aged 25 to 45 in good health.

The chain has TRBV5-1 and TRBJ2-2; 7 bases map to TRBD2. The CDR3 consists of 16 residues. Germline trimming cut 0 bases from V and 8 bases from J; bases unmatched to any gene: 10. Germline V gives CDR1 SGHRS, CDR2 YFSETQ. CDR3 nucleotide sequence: TGCGCCAGCAGCTTGGTGGCTAGCGGAAACGCAGGGGAGCTGTTTTTT. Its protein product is CASSLVASGNAGELFF.

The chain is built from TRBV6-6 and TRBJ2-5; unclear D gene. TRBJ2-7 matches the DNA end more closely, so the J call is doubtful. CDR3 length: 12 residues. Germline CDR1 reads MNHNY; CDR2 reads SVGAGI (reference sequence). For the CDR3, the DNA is TGTGCCAGCAGTTACGGGCACTACGAGCAGTACTTC. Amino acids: CASSYGHYEQYF.

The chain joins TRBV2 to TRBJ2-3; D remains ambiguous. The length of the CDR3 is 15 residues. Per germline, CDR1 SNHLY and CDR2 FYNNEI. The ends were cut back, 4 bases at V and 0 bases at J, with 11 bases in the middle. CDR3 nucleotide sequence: TGTGCCAGCAGTGGAGTGACAACCAGCACAGATACGCAGTATTTT. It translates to CASSGVTTSTDTQYF.

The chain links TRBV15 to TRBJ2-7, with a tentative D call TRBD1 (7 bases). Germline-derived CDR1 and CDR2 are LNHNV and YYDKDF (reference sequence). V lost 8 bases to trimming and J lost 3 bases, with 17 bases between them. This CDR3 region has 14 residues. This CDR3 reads CATARGVPDYEQYF. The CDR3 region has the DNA TGTGCCACCGCCAGGGGGGTCCCCGACTACGAGCAGTACTTC.

CDR3 protein: CASSERDTVKQYF. CDR3 coding DNA: TGTGCCAGCAGTGAACGGGACACAGTGAAGCAGTACTTC. The V call is TRBV6-1, the J call TRBJ2-7, with D possibly matching TRBD1 (6 bases). Germline assignment: CDR1 MNHNS and CDR2 SASEGT. Trimming left V 2 bases short and J 8 bases short, with 13 bases between. There are 13 residues in the CDR3.

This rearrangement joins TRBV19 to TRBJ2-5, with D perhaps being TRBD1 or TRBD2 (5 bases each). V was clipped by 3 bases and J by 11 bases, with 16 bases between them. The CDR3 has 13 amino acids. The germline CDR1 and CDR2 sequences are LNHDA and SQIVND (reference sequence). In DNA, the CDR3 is TGTGCCAGTAGTATGCCGGGACGGATTGAGCAGTACTTC. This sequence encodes CASSMPGRIEQYF.

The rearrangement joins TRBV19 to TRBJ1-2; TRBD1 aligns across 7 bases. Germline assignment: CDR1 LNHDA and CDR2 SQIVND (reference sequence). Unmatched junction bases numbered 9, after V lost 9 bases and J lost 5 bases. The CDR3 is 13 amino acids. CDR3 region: CASRQGSRYGYTF. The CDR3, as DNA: TGTGCCAGCCGACAGGGAAGTCGGTATGGCTACACCTTC.

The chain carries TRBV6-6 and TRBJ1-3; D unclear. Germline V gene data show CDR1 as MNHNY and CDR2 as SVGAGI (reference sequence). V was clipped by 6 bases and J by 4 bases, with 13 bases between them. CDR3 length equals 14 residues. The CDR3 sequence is CASSTVGSGNTIYF. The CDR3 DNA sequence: TGTGCCAGCAGCACTGTAGGCTCCGGAAACACCATATATTTT.

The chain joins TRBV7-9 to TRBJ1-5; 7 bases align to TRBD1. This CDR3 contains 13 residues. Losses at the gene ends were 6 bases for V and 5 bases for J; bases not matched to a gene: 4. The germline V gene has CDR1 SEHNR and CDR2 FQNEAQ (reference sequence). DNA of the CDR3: TGTGCCAGCAGGGGACAGAGAGATCAGCCCCAGCATTTT. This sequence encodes CASRGQRDQPQHF.

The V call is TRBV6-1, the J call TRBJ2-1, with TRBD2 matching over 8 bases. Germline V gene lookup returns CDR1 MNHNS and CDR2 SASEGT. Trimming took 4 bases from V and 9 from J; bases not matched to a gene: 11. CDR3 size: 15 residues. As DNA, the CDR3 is TGTGCCAGCAGTGCGCCCGGGACTAGTTCCTTTGAGCAGTTCTTC. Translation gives CASSAPGTSSFEQFF.

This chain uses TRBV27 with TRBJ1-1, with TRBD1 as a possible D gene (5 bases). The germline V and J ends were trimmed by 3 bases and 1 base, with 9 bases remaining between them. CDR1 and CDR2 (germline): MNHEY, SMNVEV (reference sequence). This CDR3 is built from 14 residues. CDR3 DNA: TGTGCCAGCAGTTTCGGGGGGAGGAACACTGAAGCTTTCTTT. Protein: CASSFGGRNTEAFF.

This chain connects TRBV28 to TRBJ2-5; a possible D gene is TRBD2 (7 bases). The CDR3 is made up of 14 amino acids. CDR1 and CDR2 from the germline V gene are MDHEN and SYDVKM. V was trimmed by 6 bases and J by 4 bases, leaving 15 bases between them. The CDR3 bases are TGTGCCAGCAGACCCACAGGGAGGGGAGAGACCCAGTACTTC. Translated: CASRPTGRGETQYF.

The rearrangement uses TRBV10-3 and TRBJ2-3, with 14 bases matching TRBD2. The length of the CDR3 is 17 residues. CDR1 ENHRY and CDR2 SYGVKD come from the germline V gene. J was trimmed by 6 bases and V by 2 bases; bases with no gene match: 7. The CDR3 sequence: CAISERGLAGARDTQYF. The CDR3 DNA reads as TGTGCCATCAGTGAGCGGGGACTAGCGGGAGCTCGCGATACGCAGTATTTT.

The CDR3 sequence is CASSPWASYEQYF. For the CDR3, the DNA is TGTGCCAGCAGCCCCTGGGCGTCGTACGAGCAGTACTTC. The chain uses TRBV7-9 and TRBJ2-7, with no clear D. This CDR3 comprises 13 residues. Trimming took off 5 bases at V and 4 bases at J, with 12 bases between the two ends. Germline CDR1 SEHNR, CDR2 FQNEAQ (reference sequence).

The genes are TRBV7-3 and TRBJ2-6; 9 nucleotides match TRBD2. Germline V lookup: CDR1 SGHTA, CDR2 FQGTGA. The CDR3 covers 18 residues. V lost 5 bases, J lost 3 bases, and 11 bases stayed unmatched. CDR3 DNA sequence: TGTGCCAGCAGCCCGTTTGTGGCGGGAGGGAGTGGGGCCAACGTCCTGACTTTC. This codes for CASSPFVAGGSGANVLTF.

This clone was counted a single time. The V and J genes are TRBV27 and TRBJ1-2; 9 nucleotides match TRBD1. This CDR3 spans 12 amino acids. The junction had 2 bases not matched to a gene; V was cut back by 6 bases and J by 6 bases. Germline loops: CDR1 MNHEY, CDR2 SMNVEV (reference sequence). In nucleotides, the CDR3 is TGTGCCAGCAGGCGGACAGGGGATGGCTACACCTTC. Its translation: CASRRTGDGYTF.

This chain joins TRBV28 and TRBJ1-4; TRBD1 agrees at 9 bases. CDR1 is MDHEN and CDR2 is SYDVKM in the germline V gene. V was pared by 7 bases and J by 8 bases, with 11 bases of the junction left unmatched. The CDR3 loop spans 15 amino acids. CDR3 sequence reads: CASTGAQGAREKLFF. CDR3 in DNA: TGTGCCAGCACCGGGGCACAGGGGGCCCGGGAAAAACTGTTTTTT.

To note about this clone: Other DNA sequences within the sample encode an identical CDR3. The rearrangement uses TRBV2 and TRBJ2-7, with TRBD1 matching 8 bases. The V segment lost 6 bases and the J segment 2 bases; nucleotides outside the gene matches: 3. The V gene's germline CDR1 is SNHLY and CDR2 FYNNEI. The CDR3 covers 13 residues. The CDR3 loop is CASRRTGTYEQYF. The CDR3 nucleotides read TGTGCCAGCAGAAGGACAGGGACCTACGAGCAGTACTTC.